These 6 T cell receptor beta chains were sequenced from one sample in a study of T cell responses to AZD1222 COVID-19 vaccine. Measured with immunoSEQ multiplex PCR; TCRdb has only the in-frame clones, and not every one. Here the sample spans roughly 140,000 clones, 85% to 95% being singletons. Sequences were derived from peripheral blood, sampled on day 0 of AZD1222 vaccination. The source is an adult in good health.

The chain has TRBV4-2 and TRBJ2-1, with a possible D match to TRBD2 (5 bases). Trimming shortened V by 3 bases and J by 2 bases, and 20 bases separated the two germline ends. Germline CDR1 reads LGHNA; CDR2 reads YNFKEQ. The CDR3 totals 18 residues. In DNA, the CDR3 is TGTGCCAGCAGCCATCGGCGGGTGGGTCAGGAAACCTACAATGAGCAGTTCTTC. Translated, it gives CASSHRRVGQETYNEQFF.

This chain joins TRBV7-8 and TRBJ2-7; D might be TRBD1 or TRBD2, each matching 7 bases. This CDR3 has 17 residues. The V gene lost 5 bases and the J gene lost 0 bases, with 20 bases spanning the gap. Germline V gene sequence: CDR1 SGHVS, CDR2 FQNEAQ. The CDR3 sequence: CASSVGGGTANSYEQYF. In nucleotides, the CDR3 is TGTGCCAGCAGCGTAGGGGGGGGGACAGCGAACTCCTACGAGCAGTACTTC.

The chain combines TRBV7-2 with TRBJ1-1, with 7 positions matching TRBD1. Germline-derived CDR1 and CDR2 are SGHTA and FQGNSA. V was clipped by 2 bases and J by 4 bases; unmatched bases: 4. This CDR3 comprises 14 residues. The CDR3 sequence is CASSLSSGGTEAFF. The DNA for the CDR3 is TGTGCCAGCAGCTTATCATCAGGGGGCACTGAAGCTTTCTTT.

The chain uses TRBV5-1 and TRBJ2-7, with 7 positions matching TRBD2. Germline CDR1 is SGHRS and CDR2 is YFSETQ. V was pared by 0 bases and J by 7 bases, with 7 bases of the junction left unmatched. There are 14 residues in the CDR3. In DNA form, the CDR3 reads TGCGCCAGCAGCTTGGCGGGACCCGGGGGGGAGCAGTACTTC. This encodes CASSLAGPGGEQYF. The full variable domain, in which reference TRBV5-1 and TRBJ2-7 provide the parts outside the CDR3, is KAGVTQTPRYLIKTRGQQVTLSCSPISGHRSVSWYQQTPGQGLQFLFEYFSETQRNKGNFPGRFSGRQFSNSRSEMNVSTLELGDSALYLCASSLAGPGGEQYFGPGTRLTVT.

This sequence joins TRBV2 and TRBJ2-3; D is uncertain. CDR3 size: 14 residues. CDR1 SNHLY and CDR2 FYNNEI come from the germline V gene. V lost 4 bases, J lost 2 bases, and 10 bases lay in between. CDR3 amino acids: CASSGLTNTDTQYF. The CDR3 nucleotides are TGTGCCAGCAGTGGATTGACAAACACAGATACGCAGTATTTT.

This clone was seen only once. The chain is built from TRBV9 and TRBJ2-1; 7 nucleotides align to TRBD1. Germline loops: CDR1 SGDLS, CDR2 YYNGEE. There are 15 residues in the CDR3. V lost 4 bases to trimming and J lost 0 bases; unmatched junction nucleotides: 4. Here the CDR3 reads CASSPGTASYNEQFF. CDR3 sequence (DNA): TGTGCCAGCAGCCCAGGGACAGCCTCCTACAATGAGCAGTTCTTC.